What follows are 7 T cell receptor beta chains derived from one specimen sequenced in a study of post-analysis software for immune sequencing data. General observations from the study: TRBV5-6, TRBV5-1 and TRBV20-1 belonged to a set of about 5 TRBV segments that were more frequent in patients than controls.

cDNA libraries of TCR beta carried unique molecular identifiers. TCRdb analysed the PCR reads with MiXCR anew, one entry per CDR3 protein. The sample shows about 200,000 distinct CDR3 sequences, approximately 30% of them seen only once. No cognate antigen is known for these TCRs. The specimen sequenced was blood. Receptors originate from a girl aged 2-17 years with multiple sclerosis.

A remark on this clonotype: A read error may be the cause here, since a much bigger clone is one base away. The chain links TRBV20-1 to TRBJ2-5, with D tentatively TRBD1 (5 bases). The germline gives CDR1 DFQATT, CDR2 SNEGSKA (reference sequence). The CDR3 runs 12 residues. CDR3 bases: TGCGGTGCCTCGGACACACAAGAGACCCAGTACTTC. Translation: CGASDTQETQYF.

CDR3: CASSPSIAGDTEAFF. CDR3 nucleotides: TGTGCCAGCAGCCCCTCCATAGCAGGGGACACTGAAGCTTTCTTT. This chain connects TRBV4-2 to TRBJ1-1, with D perhaps matching TRBD1 (6 bases). V was cut by 4 bases and J by 3 bases, with 15 bases left in between. CDR3 length: 15 residues. The germline gives CDR1 LGHNA, CDR2 YNFKEQ.

This sequence joins TRBV29-1 and TRBJ1-1; weak D call: TRBD1 (5 bases). V gave up 5 bases and J gave up 0 bases, with 13 bases separating them. The CDR3 loop spans 14 amino acids. Looked up from germline, CDR1 is SQVTM and CDR2 is ANQGSEA. The CDR3 sequence: CSVRPGGMNTEAFF. The CDR3, as DNA: TGCAGCGTTAGACCCGGGGGTATGAACACTGAAGCTTTCTTT.

This clonotype has only one observation. The CDR3 end shows no conserved phenylalanine or tryptophan, and so a read error is likely. The CDR3, as DNA: TGTGCCAGCCAGAAACTGACCCTAGACTATGGCTACACCTTA. Residues: CASQKLTLDYGYTL. The chain carries TRBV6-1 and TRBJ1-2; no clear D. CDR3 length equals 14 residues. With 8 bases removed from V and 3 bases from J, the gap between germline ends came to 16 bases. Germline CDR1 is MNHNS and CDR2 is SASEGT.

Regarding this clonotype: One base away lies a much larger clone, so this may be a sequencing read error. CDR3 amino acids: CASSFGLAGGNGQFF. DNA for the CDR3: TGTGCCAGCAGCTTCGGACTAGCGGGAGGAAATGGGCAGTTCTTC. The chain uses TRBV7-2 and TRBJ2-1; 14 nucleotides align to TRBD2. CDR3 length: 15 residues. Germline loops: CDR1 SGHTA, CDR2 FQGNSA.

The V gene is TRBV6-2 or TRBV6-3, the J gene TRBJ2-7; unclear D gene. Trimming removed 2 bases at V and 12 bases at J, with 17 bases between. Germline CDR1 and CDR2: MNHEY and SVGEGT. This CDR3 comprises 13 residues. DNA of the CDR3: TGTGCCAGCAGTTACGGTCAAGTCCAGGCCCCGTACTTC. It yields the protein CASSYGQVQAPYF.

This clonotype was seen ten or more times. This sequence joins TRBV6-2 or TRBV6-3 and TRBJ2-1; D is possibly TRBD1 (5 bases). The V end was cut by 7 bases, the J end by 0 bases, with 10 bases between. CDR3 length equals 14 residues. The germline V gene encodes CDR1 MNHEY and CDR2 SVGEGT. This CDR3 is CASTDRSSYNEQFF. The CDR3 DNA sequence: TGTGCCAGCACTGACAGAAGCTCCTACAATGAGCAGTTCTTC.